The 10 T cell receptor beta chains presented below share a single source sample, sequenced in a study of beta chain features in type 1 diabetes. Expressed TCRB transcripts were sequenced, since all the RNA that had been isolated was reverse transcribed. The protocol was immunoSEQ multiplex PCR, while the TCRdb copy is restricted to in-frame clones and leaves out a portion. The sample includes under 300,000 clones, roughly 22% seen only once; the top ten take about 0.027%. For these TCRs, the target antigens are not known. Study results and caveats: Moderate but significant shortening of TCRB CDR3s was recorded in all four CD4+ subsets from Type 1 diabetes patients.

The sample taken for sequencing was naive CD4+ T cells from blood. The receptors stem from a woman aged 40 to 50 with type 1 diabetes.

The rearrangement uses TRBV29-1 and TRBJ1-4, with D maybe TRBD1 (5 bases). The CDR3 sequence is 14 residues long. The germline gives CDR1 SQVTM, CDR2 ANQGSEA. With 0 bases removed from V and 3 bases from J, the gap between germline ends came to 8 bases. The CDR3 region is CSVEDTGSNEKLFF. For the CDR3, the DNA is TGCAGCGTTGAAGACACAGGTTCTAATGAAAAACTGTTTTTT.

This rearrangement joins TRBV29-1 to TRBJ2-1; 9 bases fit TRBD1. V dropped 3 bases and J dropped 4; count of bases not matched to a gene: 7. The CDR3 sequence is 15 residues long. Germline V gene lookup returns CDR1 SQVTM and CDR2 ANQGSEA. The CDR3 sequence is CSVDLGTGPYNEQFF. CDR3 DNA: TGCAGCGTTGATTTGGGGACAGGGCCTTACAATGAGCAGTTCTTC.

This chain connects TRBV2 to TRBJ1-5; D ambiguous. Germline V gene lookup returns CDR1 SNHLY and CDR2 FYNNEI. Trimming stripped 3 bases from V and 7 bases from J, with 10 bases between. The CDR3 runs to 13 residues. CDR3 nucleotide sequence: TGTGCCAGCAGTGAGTCCGAGGAGCAGCCCCAGCATTTT. It is translated as CASSESEEQPQHF.

This chain links TRBV29-1 with TRBJ2-1; 13 bases fit TRBD2. CDR3 length: 15 amino acids. Trimming removed 1 base from V and 7 bases from J; junction bases left unmatched: 4. Germline V gene lookup returns CDR1 SQVTM and CDR2 ANQGSEA. CDR3 in DNA: TGCAGCGTTGAAGGAGGACTAGCGGGAGCGAATGAGCAGTTCTTC. Translating it yields CSVEGGLAGANEQFF.

This rearrangement joins TRBV10-2 to TRBJ1-2; TRBD1 matches at 8 bases. This CDR3 spans 12 amino acids. V lost 8 bases to trimming and J lost 14 bases; unmatched junction nucleotides: 13. Germline V CDR1 and CDR2: WSHSY, SAAADI. This CDR3 reads CASQGTGDFGTF. The CDR3 region has the DNA TGCGCCAGCCAAGGGACAGGTGATTTCGGGACCTTC.

This clone appeared a few times. The J gene is TRBJ2-6, the V gene TRBV5-6; 10 bases fit TRBD1. The CDR3 sequence is 18 residues long. Germline V gene lookup returns CDR1 SGHDT and CDR2 YYEEEE. The V segment lost 4 bases and the J segment 0 bases; nucleotides outside the gene matches: 7. CDR3 in DNA: TGTGCCAGCAGCCTACCGGGACAGGGGCACTCTGGGGCCAACGTCCTGACTTTC. Translation gives CASSLPGQGHSGANVLTF.

The chain combines TRBV2 with TRBJ1-1, with 8 bases matching TRBD1. After removal of 3 bases from V and 5 bases from J, the junction contained 2 bases not matched to a gene. The germline CDR1 and CDR2 sequences are SNHLY and FYNNEI. This CDR3 contains 13 residues. The CDR3 DNA is TGTGCCAGCAGTGAGGACAGGGATACTGAAGCTTTCTTT. Amino acid sequence: CASSEDRDTEAFF.

This chain links TRBV5-1 with TRBJ2-2; 7 bases are shared with TRBD2. The length of the CDR3 is 13 residues. Germline V gene sequence: CDR1 SGHRS, CDR2 YFSETQ. Trimming cost V 7 bases and J 4 bases; bases outside gene matches: 4. The CDR3 reads CASGPGGTGELFF. The CDR3 nucleotides are TGCGCCAGCGGACCGGGGGGCACCGGGGAGCTGTTTTTT.

V and J are TRBV9 and TRBJ2-6; 9 nucleotides agree with TRBD1. This CDR3 spans 19 amino acids. The germline CDR1 and CDR2 sequences are SGDLS and YYNGEE. The V and J ends lost 3 bases and 2 bases, in that order; junction bases with no gene match: 12. As DNA, the CDR3 is TGTGCCAGCAGCGCATCCCTGGGGGACAGGGTGCCTGGGGCCAACGTCCTGACTTTC. Its translation is CASSASLGDRVPGANVLTF.

The rearrangement uses TRBV18 and TRBJ2-5; a weak D match, TRBD1 (6 bases). The CDR3 sequence is 14 residues long. The germline V and J ends were trimmed by 2 bases and 8 bases, with 15 bases remaining between them. Germline CDR1 reads KGHSH; CDR2 reads LQKENI. This CDR3 is CASSPLDSQSTQYF. CDR3 nucleotide sequence: TGTGCCAGCTCACCATTGGACAGTCAGAGTACCCAGTACTTC.